This T cell receptor beta chain was recorded in a study of identical twins. TCRdb re-analysed the 5' RACE reads in MiXCR, keeping a single row per CDR3 protein. The table lists about 530,000 distinct CDR3 sequences, approximately 20% of them singletons, with approximately 0.48% in the top ten. This CDR3 contains 13 residues. CDR1 is DFQATT and CDR2 is SNEGSKA in the germline V gene (reference sequence). Trimming at V came to 6 bases and at J to 6 bases, leaving 11 bases not matched to a gene. This same sample was also taken into another study, of yellow fever vaccine responses in identical twins. That publication notes: In identical twins, vaccine T cell responses appeared partly shared and partly individual.

The sample consisted of CD4+ T cells sorted from blood. The genes are TRBV20-1 and TRBJ2-7; 7 bases are shared with TRBD1. The clonotype originates from a woman under 30 in good health. CDR3 nucleotide sequence: TGCAGTGCCGTTCGACAGGGCGACGGCGAGCAGTACTTC. Translating gives CSAVRQGDGEQYF.